These T cell receptor beta chains were read from a single sample in a study of blood T cell repertoires in COVID-19. Repertoires were generated with immunoSEQ multiplex PCR, while TCRdb's copy carries only in-frame clones and drops some. This sample has 150,000 to 200,000 clones; approximately 90% occur once, and the top ten carry about 6.3%. The sequenced sample was peripheral blood. The receptors were gathered from a man aged 35-49 years with active or convalescent COVID-19. Both conserved end residues are part of each CDR3. A D gene is named only where the DNA matches it firmly. A row's size may be missing; if present it is once, few, many or a size class.

cdr3_aa,cdr3_nt,cdr3_length,clone_size,j_call,d_call,v_call
CASSLVFGVGGYTF,TGTGCCAGCAGTTTAGTGTTCGGGGTTGGTGGCTACACCTTC,14,NA,TRBJ1-2,NA,TRBV27
CASSPLGQGTTEAFF,TGTGCCAGCAGCCCTCTAGGACAGGGGACCACTGAAGCTTTCTTT,15,NA,TRBJ1-1,TRBD1,TRBV5-8
CASSPGQGYGYTF,TGTGCCAGCTCCCCGGGACAGGGCTATGGCTACACCTTC,13,NA,TRBJ1-2,TRBD1,TRBV18
CASSVATSGRQETQYF,TGTGCCAGCAGCGTAGCGACTAGCGGGAGACAAGAGACCCAGTACTTC,16,once,TRBJ2-5,TRBD2,TRBV9
CASMTSGWTALEQYF,TGTGCCAGTATGACATCCGGATGGACAGCCCTCGAGCAGTACTTC,15,NA,TRBJ2-7,NA,TRBV6-5
CAIETEGGTQYF,TGTGCCATCGAAACCGAGGGAGGGACCCAGTACTTC,12,NA,TRBJ2-5,NA,TRBV10-3
CASSKDRYNEQFF,TGTGCCAGCAGTAAGGACAGGTACAATGAGCAGTTCTTC,13,once,TRBJ2-1,TRBD1,TRBV6-6
CASSFMAGNTGELFF,TGTGCCAGCAGCTTCATGGCAGGGAACACCGGGGAGCTGTTTTTT,15,NA,TRBJ2-2,NA,TRBV7-3
CASSDRVVGYNEQFF,TGTGCCAGCAGTGACAGGGTGGTGGGCTACAATGAGCAGTTCTTC,15,NA,TRBJ2-1,NA,TRBV2
CASSLDPQDGILTGNTIYF,TGCGCCAGCAGCTTGGACCCCCAGGACGGGATTCTTACTGGAAACACCATATATTTT,19,NA,TRBJ1-3,NA,TRBV5-1
CASSLQDRAYEQYF,TGCGCCAGCAGCCTGCAAGACAGGGCCTACGAGCAGTACTTC,14,NA,TRBJ2-7,TRBD1,TRBV5-1
CASSFPTGGLGTGELFF,TGTGCCAGCAGCTTCCCTACAGGGGGCTTGGGCACCGGGGAGCTGTTTTTT,17,NA,TRBJ2-2,TRBD1,TRBV28
CSASVARGSEKLFF,TGCAGTGCTAGTGTCGCGCGGGGCAGTGAAAAACTGTTTTTT,14,NA,TRBJ1-4,NA,TRBV20-1
CASSLQGSGEKLFF,TGTGCCAGCTCACTACAGGGTTCGGGTGAAAAACTGTTTTTT,14,few,TRBJ1-4,NA,TRBV18
CASSLASGATYEQYF,TGTGCCAGCAGCTTAGCATCTGGGGCTACCTACGAGCAGTACTTC,15,NA,TRBJ2-7,NA,TRBV7-2
CASSLSGVYGYTF,TGTGCCAGCAGCTTATCCGGAGTCTATGGCTACACCTTC,13,NA,TRBJ1-2,NA,TRBV7-2
CASGGDGWGSPLHF,TGTGCCAGCGGAGGGGACGGCTGGGGTTCACCCCTCCACTTT,14,few,TRBJ1-6,NA,TRBV11-2
CASSRDSPTYEQYF,TGTGCCAGCAGTCGTGACAGCCCAACCTACGAGCAGTACTTC,14,NA,TRBJ2-7,NA,TRBV6-6
CASSYGQGEQYF,TGTGCCAGCAGTTATGGACAGGGAGAGCAGTACTTC,12,few,TRBJ2-7,TRBD1,TRBV12-3/TRBV12-4
CASSPRENTEAFF,TGTGCCAGCAGCCCCCGAGAGAACACTGAAGCTTTCTTT,13,NA,TRBJ1-1,NA,TRBV6-5
CASRDRPLAGEGTGELFF,TGTGCCAGCAGGGACCGACCCCTAGCGGGAGAGGGCACCGGGGAGCTGTTTTTT,18,NA,TRBJ2-2,TRBD2,TRBV27
CSAAGAGANVLTF,TGCAGCGCCGCGGGGGCCGGGGCCAACGTCCTGACTTTC,13,NA,TRBJ2-6,NA,TRBV29-1
CASSLAGTILFF,TGTGCCAGCAGTTTAGCGGGGACTATCCTGTTTTTT,12,NA,TRBJ1-4,NA,TRBV12-3/TRBV12-4
CASSIEQISGNTIYF,TGTGCCAGTAGTATAGAACAGATCTCTGGAAACACCATATATTTT,15,NA,TRBJ1-3,NA,TRBV19
CASSPPARTGNEAFF,TGTGCCAGCTCACCCCCCGCGAGGACAGGAAATGAAGCTTTCTTT,15,once,TRBJ1-1,TRBD1,TRBV18
CASSLGLAGEQETQYF,TGTGCCAGCAGCTTAGGGCTAGCGGGGGAACAAGAGACCCAGTACTTC,16,NA,TRBJ2-5,TRBD2,TRBV7-7
CAWSVGPSLMNTEAFF,TGTGCCTGGAGTGTCGGACCTAGCCTCATGAACACTGAAGCTTTCTTT,16,once,TRBJ1-1,NA,TRBV30
CASRGRGANVLTF,TGTGCCAGCAGGGGGCGCGGGGCCAACGTCCTGACTTTC,13,NA,TRBJ2-6,NA,TRBV5-8
CASSQVVGSISPLHF,TGTGCCAGCAGCCAAGTCGTAGGGAGTATTTCACCCCTCCACTTT,15,once,TRBJ1-6,NA,TRBV14
CASSQEGQGYEQYF,TGCGCCAGCAGCCAAGAGGGGCAGGGCTACGAGCAGTACTTC,14,NA,TRBJ2-7,NA,TRBV4-3
CASSLETGEETQYF,TGTGCCAGCAGCTTAGAGACAGGGGAAGAGACCCAGTACTTC,14,NA,TRBJ2-5,TRBD1,TRBV7-9
CASSYGGGGDEQFF,TGTGCCAGCAGTTACGGTGGGGGAGGCGATGAGCAGTTCTTC,14,NA,TRBJ2-1,NA,TRBV6-6
CASSIDAGGNGYTF,TGTGCCAGTAGTATAGATGCAGGGGGCAACGGCTACACCTTC,14,NA,TRBJ1-2,TRBD1,TRBV19
CASSLVPGQGFEQYF,TGTGCCAGCAGCTTGGTTCCGGGACAGGGTTTCGAGCAGTACTTC,15,NA,TRBJ2-7,TRBD1,TRBV5-4
CSVEGLAGIYEQYF,TGCAGCGTTGAGGGACTAGCGGGAATTTACGAGCAGTACTTC,14,NA,TRBJ2-7,TRBD2,TRBV29-1
CSAASDRGNGELFF,TGCAGCGCCGCGTCGGACAGGGGTAACGGGGAGCTGTTTTTT,14,NA,TRBJ2-2,TRBD1,TRBV29-1
CATSDRDAKDTQYF,TGTGCCACCAGTGATCGGGATGCGAAAGATACGCAGTATTTT,14,NA,TRBJ2-3,NA,TRBV24-1
CATSRDFQGSYEQYF,TGTGCCACCAGCAGGGATTTTCAGGGATCCTACGAGCAGTACTTC,15,NA,TRBJ2-7,NA,TRBV15
CASVTGVFGNQPQHF,TGTGCCAGCGTTACAGGGGTATTCGGCAATCAGCCCCAGCATTTT,15,once,TRBJ1-5,TRBD1,TRBV28
CASSLGLAGVDTQYF,TGTGCCAGCAGCCTTGGACTAGCGGGGGTAGATACGCAGTATTTT,15,NA,TRBJ2-3,TRBD2,TRBV3-1/TRBV3-2
CASRFSGGPHNEQFF,TGTGCCAGCAGATTTAGCGGGGGGCCCCACAATGAGCAGTTCTTC,15,NA,TRBJ2-1,TRBD2,TRBV11-2
CASSFTRGNTGELFF,TGTGCCAGCAGCTTTACCAGGGGCAACACCGGGGAGCTGTTTTTT,15,few,TRBJ2-2,NA,TRBV7-9
CSASTGGEQYF,TGCAGCGCCTCGACAGGGGGTGAGCAGTACTTC,11,NA,TRBJ2-7,TRBD1,TRBV29-1
CATSLAGGATGELFF,TGTGCCACCTCGTTAGCGGGAGGGGCCACCGGGGAGCTGTTTTTT,15,NA,TRBJ2-2,TRBD2,TRBV7-2
CASTVGRGREGEQFF,TGTGCCAGCACGGTGGGGCGCGGGAGGGAAGGTGAGCAGTTCTTC,15,few,TRBJ2-1,TRBD2,TRBV11-3
CASGLAPRDFRNQPQHF,TGTGCTAGTGGTTTGGCCCCAAGGGACTTTCGGAATCAGCCCCAGCATTTT,17,NA,TRBJ1-5,NA,TRBV12-5
CASRTSGAYEQYF,TGTGCCAGCAGGACATCGGGGGCCTACGAGCAGTACTTC,13,few,TRBJ2-7,NA,TRBV2
CASSPDARVNYGYTF,TGTGCCAGCAGTCCCGATGCGCGGGTTAACTATGGCTACACCTTC,15,NA,TRBJ1-2,NA,TRBV27
CASSQDLGTGFTDTQYF,TGTGCCAGCAGCCAAGATCTCGGGACAGGCTTCACAGATACGCAGTATTTT,17,NA,TRBJ2-3,TRBD1,TRBV4-2
CASSYMDRDYEQYF,TGTGCCAGCAGTTACATGGACAGGGACTACGAGCAGTACTTC,14,NA,TRBJ2-7,TRBD1,TRBV6-5